This TCR beta chain was identified during a study of CD8 T cells in Susac syndrome. Random hexamers served to reverse transcribe roughly 0.5 to 1 ug RNA. TCRdb reprocessed the immunoSEQ multiplex PCR reads with MiXCR, giving one entry per CDR3 protein. The data contain roughly 150,000 distinct CDR3 sequences, around 95% of them singletons. Germline CDR1 reads SGHRS; CDR2 reads YFSETQ. The CDR3 loop spans 18 amino acids. J gave up 0 bases and V 4 bases, and 15 bases lay outside the gene matches. The chain is built from TRBV5-1 and TRBJ1-1; TRBD1 aligns across 7 bases. The sequenced sample consisted of CD4+ T cells from PBMCs. The receptor's source is a human donor in good health. CDR3 in amino acids: CASSHYGQARVMNTEAFF. For the CDR3, the DNA is TGCGCCAGCAGCCACTACGGACAGGCCCGGGTGATGAACACTGAAGCTTTCTTT.